This TCR beta chain comes out of a study of neoadjuvant nivolumab and ipilimumab in lung cancer. Notes on the study in general: Only a small number of samples underwent TCR sequencing.

This clone was detected only once. No antigen is known for it. TCRdb keeps only in-frame clones here, not all; method: immunoSEQ multiplex PCR. Among about 33,000 clones listed, roughly nine tenths were seen once. V was clipped by 1 base and J by 2 bases; unmatched bases: 3. Germline V CDR1 and CDR2: SGHAT, FQNNGV. The CDR3 totals 15 residues. The source was peripheral blood, collected after neoadjuvant nivolumab, alone or with ipilimumab, at or shortly before surgery. The chain couples TRBV11-2 to TRBJ2-3; TRBD1 matches 7 bases. The receptor was isolated from an adult with non-small cell lung cancer. CDR3 sequence (DNA): TGTGCCAGCAGCTTAGGGACAGGACCCACAGATACGCAGTATTTT. It translates to CASSLGTGPTDTQYF.